The rows below give T cell receptor beta chains drawn from one sample of a study of post-analysis software for immune sequencing data. TCRdb reanalysed the PCR reads using MiXCR and keeps one entry per CDR3 protein. The sample holds 550,000 to 700,000 distinct CDR3 sequences; about 40% are singletons and the top ten take around 1.7%. Specimen: blood. The receptors shown here come from a girl between 5 and 17 years old with multiple sclerosis. The CDR3 runs from the conserved cysteine through the conserved F or W. Each record gives: D gene, V gene, J gene, clone size, CDR3 protein, CDR3 DNA. D genes are given only for firm matches. Only part of the rows carry a size: once, few, many, or a class if the clone is expanded.

TRBD1,TRBV4-2,TRBJ1-1,NA,CASSPRGQGSTEAFF,TGTGCCAGCAGCCCCCGAGGACAGGGTAGCACTGAAGCTTTCTTT
NA,TRBV5-1,TRBJ2-5,NA,CASSSILGGEETQYF,TGCGCCAGCAGCTCAATTTTGGGGGGCGAAGAGACCCAGTACTTC
NA,TRBV3-1,TRBJ2-3,NA,CASSQVGVGTDTQYF,TGTGCCAGCAGCCAAGTTGGGGTGGGCACAGATACGCAGTATTTT
TRBD1,TRBV20-1,TRBJ2-3,NA,CSARDWDRGADTQYF,TGCAGTGCTAGAGATTGGGACAGGGGTGCAGATACGCAGTATTTT
NA,TRBV12-3/TRBV12-4,TRBJ1-2,NA,CASSSRVPQPKNHGYTF,TGTGCCAGCAGCTCCCGGGTCCCCCAACCTAAGAATCATGGCTACACCTTC
NA,TRBV7-6,TRBJ1-1,NA,CASSLGGRFNTEAFF,TGTGCCAGCAGCTTAGGGGGCAGGTTCAACACTGAAGCTTTCTTT
TRBD1,TRBV20-1,TRBJ1-2,NA,CSAPDRARGGYTF,TGCAGTGCCCCCGACAGGGCCCGTGGAGGCTACACCTTC
TRBD1,TRBV29-1,TRBJ1-2,NA,CSVGAGGGYGYTF,TGCAGCGTTGGGGCAGGGGGCGGATATGGCTACACCTTC
NA,TRBV27,TRBJ2-3,few,CASSLLQGGTDTQYF,TGTGCCAGCAGTTTACTCCAGGGCGGAACAGATACGCAGTATTTT
TRBD1,TRBV5-1,TRBJ1-2,NA,CASSPGDRGVYGYTF,TGCGCCAGCAGCCCTGGGGACAGGGGAGTCTATGGCTACACCTTC
NA,TRBV5-1,TRBJ2-5,few,CASSPDPGGTQYF,TGCGCCAGCAGCCCGGACCCCGGGGGGACCCAGTACTTC
TRBD2,TRBV6-6,TRBJ2-4,NA,CASTRLAGENIQYF,TGTGCCAGCACCCGACTAGCGGGAGAAAACATTCAGTACTTC
TRBD2,TRBV7-9,TRBJ2-7,few,CASSRGTSVGLYEQYF,TGTGCCAGCAGCAGGGGGACTAGCGTGGGCCTTTACGAGCAGTACTTC
TRBD2,TRBV10-3,TRBJ2-1,NA,CAIGGTSGPDNEQFF,TGTGCCATCGGGGGGACTAGCGGGCCTGACAATGAGCAGTTCTTC
TRBD1,TRBV12-3/TRBV12-4,TRBJ1-2,NA,CASSRDREIPYGYTF,TGTGCCAGCAGCCGTGACAGGGAGATACCCTATGGCTACACCTTC
TRBD2,TRBV12-3/TRBV12-4,TRBJ2-1,few,CASSLIGLGLAGGSSYNEQFF,TGTGCCAGCAGTTTAATTGGGCTCGGGCTAGCGGGAGGGAGCTCCTACAATGAGCAGTTCTTC
NA,TRBV11-2,TRBJ1-3,NA,CASSLEPGNTIYF,TGTGCCAGCAGCTTAGAGCCCGGAAACACCATATATTTT
NA,TRBV12-3/TRBV12-4,TRBJ2-7,many,CASSPAYEQYF,TGTGCCAGCAGCCCTGCCTACGAGCAGTACTTC
NA,TRBV7-9,TRBJ2-1,few,CASSRDVRRNEQFF,TGTGCCAGCAGCCGGGACGTCCGTCGCAATGAGCAGTTCTTC
TRBD2,TRBV9,TRBJ2-7,NA,CASSARGDLYGEQYF,TGTGCCAGCAGCGCCCGGGGGGACCTCTACGGCGAGCAGTACTTC
NA,TRBV5-5,TRBJ1-2,NA,CASSESGRGYTF,TGTGCCAGCAGCGAGAGTGGTAGAGGCTACACCTTC
NA,TRBV12-3/TRBV12-4,TRBJ1-5,NA,CASRLGGSNQPQHF,TGTGCCAGCAGGCTTGGAGGGAGCAATCAGCCCCAGCATTTT
NA,TRBV29-1,TRBJ2-1,NA,CSVAFRLDSYNEQFF,TGCAGCGTTGCCTTTAGGCTGGATTCCTACAATGAGCAGTTCTTC
TRBD1,TRBV2,TRBJ2-4,NA,CARRTGKNIQYF,TGTGCCAGGCGGACAGGGAAAAACATTCAGTACTTC
NA,TRBV4-2,TRBJ1-6,NA,CASSQNRDRNSSLHF,TGTGCCAGCAGCCAAAACAGGGATAGAAATTCATCCCTCCACTTT
TRBD2,TRBV20-1,TRBJ2-3,few,CSALVGTSGKDTQYF,TGCAGTGCTCTCGTTGGGACTAGCGGGAAAGATACGCAGTATTTT
TRBD1,TRBV12-3/TRBV12-4,TRBJ1-2,few,CASSKTGAPNYGYTF,TGTGCCAGCAGTAAGACAGGGGCTCCGAACTATGGCTACACCTTC
NA,TRBV3-1,TRBJ1-6,NA,CASSPREGRNSPLHF,TGTGCCAGCAGCCCACGAGAAGGAAGAAATTCACCCCTCCACTTT
TRBD2,TRBV12-3/TRBV12-4,TRBJ2-2,NA,CASSLGGAVGELFF,TGTGCCAGCAGCCTCGGGGGGGCCGTCGGGGAGCTGTTTTTT
TRBD1,TRBV7-2,TRBJ1-6,few,CASSLAETGIGSPLHF,TGTGCCAGCAGCTTAGCGGAGACAGGGATCGGTTCACCCCTCCACTTT
NA,TRBV27,TRBJ1-4,once,CASSPHRATNEKLFF,TGTGCCAGCAGCCCCCACAGGGCGACTAATGAAAAACTGTTTTTT
TRBD1,TRBV7-2,TRBJ1-2,NA,CASSLAGGADYGYTF,TGTGCCAGCAGCTTAGCAGGGGGCGCAGACTATGGCTACACCTTC
TRBD1,TRBV29-1,TRBJ2-7,few,CSVDMGQGVEQYF,TGCAGCGTTGATATGGGACAGGGAGTCGAGCAGTACTTC
NA,TRBV20-1,TRBJ2-4,few,CSARAPPREAKNIQYF,TGCAGTGCTAGAGCCCCCCCCAGGGAGGCCAAAAACATTCAGTACTTC
NA,TRBV5-5,TRBJ2-5,NA,CASRPQTVATETQYF,TGTGCCAGCAGACCCCAGACAGTTGCGACGGAGACCCAGTACTTC
NA,TRBV4-1,TRBJ1-1,NA,CASSQDGMNTEAFF,TGCGCCAGCAGCCAAGATGGGATGAACACTGAAGCTTTCTTT
NA,TRBV5-1,TRBJ1-4,few,CASSLGSAEKLFF,TGCGCCAGCAGCTTGGGGTCCGCTGAAAAACTGTTTTTT
TRBD1,TRBV20-1,TRBJ1-2,NA,CSAKGANYGYTF,TGCAGTGCTAAGGGGGCCAACTATGGCTACACCTTC
NA,TRBV30,TRBJ2-4,NA,CAWSLRSVAKNIQYF,TGTGCCTGGAGCCTGAGGTCAGTTGCCAAAAACATTCAGTACTTC
NA,TRBV7-8,TRBJ2-7,NA,CASSKDRSYEQYF,TGTGCCAGCAGCAAGGACAGATCCTACGAGCAGTACTTC
TRBD1,TRBV6-5,TRBJ1-2,few,CASSIDRGGYGYTF,TGTGCCAGCAGCATTGACAGGGGGGGGTATGGCTACACCTTC
NA,TRBV12-3/TRBV12-4,TRBJ2-1,NA,CASSSIRLLIYNEQFF,TGTGCCAGCAGTTCTATTAGACTACTAATCTACAATGAGCAGTTCTTC
TRBD2,TRBV20-1,TRBJ2-7,many,CSATGTSIDEQYF,TGCAGTGCTACCGGGACTAGCATCGACGAGCAGTACTTC
NA,TRBV5-1,TRBJ2-7,NA,CASSLLRDTTYEQYF,TGCGCCAGCAGCCTCCTCCGGGACACGACTTACGAGCAGTACTTC
TRBD1,TRBV7-9,TRBJ2-1,NA,CASSSAPGQGSNEQFF,TGTGCCAGCAGCTCCGCGCCGGGACAGGGTTCCAATGAGCAGTTCTTC
NA,TRBV20-1,TRBJ2-3,NA,CSARLVEADTQYF,TGCAGTGCTCGACTTGTAGAGGCAGATACGCAGTATTTT
NA,TRBV5-5,TRBJ2-5,few,CASSLIIGETQYF,TGTGCCAGCAGCTTGATAATTGGGGAGACCCAGTACTTC
NA,TRBV6-2/TRBV6-3,TRBJ2-1,NA,CASSSLPARQVRGNEQFF,TGTGCCAGCAGTTCCCTCCCTGCTAGGCAGGTAAGAGGCAATGAGCAGTTCTTC
NA,TRBV20-1,TRBJ1-5,NA,CSARVSGQLNQPQHF,TGCAGTGCTAGAGTTTCAGGACAGCTTAATCAGCCCCAGCATTTT
NA,TRBV6-1,TRBJ2-1,NA,CASSDNVGQGHEQFF,TGTGCCAGCAGTGATAACGTGGGGCAGGGGCATGAGCAGTTCTTC
TRBD1,TRBV28,TRBJ2-7,few,CASSLRGTATYEQYF,TGTGCCAGCAGTTTGAGAGGGACAGCCACCTACGAGCAGTACTTC
NA,TRBV20-1,TRBJ2-7,NA,CSASLSGGTVEQYF,TGCAGTGCTAGTCTCTCCGGGGGCACCGTCGAGCAGTACTTC